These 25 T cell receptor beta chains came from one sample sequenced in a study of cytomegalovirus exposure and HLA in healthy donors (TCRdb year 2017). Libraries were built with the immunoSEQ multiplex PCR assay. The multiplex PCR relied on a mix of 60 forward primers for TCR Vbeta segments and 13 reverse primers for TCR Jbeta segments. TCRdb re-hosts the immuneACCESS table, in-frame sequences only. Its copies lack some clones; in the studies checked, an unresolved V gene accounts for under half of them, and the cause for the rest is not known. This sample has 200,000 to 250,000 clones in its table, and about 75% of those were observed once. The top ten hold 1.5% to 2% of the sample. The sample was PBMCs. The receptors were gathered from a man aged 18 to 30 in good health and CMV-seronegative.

The CDR3 loop is CASSSTVGSYEQYF. The CDR3 DNA follows: TGTGCCAGCAGCTCGACAGTCGGCTCCTACGAGCAGTACTTC. The chain carries TRBV7-9 and TRBJ2-7, with D tentatively TRBD1 (5 bases). Looked up from germline, CDR1 is SEHNR and CDR2 is FQNEAQ (reference sequence). The V end was cut by 4 bases, the J end by 0 bases, with 10 bases between. The CDR3 spans 14 residues.

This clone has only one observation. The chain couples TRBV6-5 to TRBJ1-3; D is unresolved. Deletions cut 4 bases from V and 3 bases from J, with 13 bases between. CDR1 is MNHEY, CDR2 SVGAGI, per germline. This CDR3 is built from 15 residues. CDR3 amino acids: CASSSDSSNGNTIYF. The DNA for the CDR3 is TGTGCCAGCAGTTCGGACTCTTCCAATGGAAACACCATATATTTT.

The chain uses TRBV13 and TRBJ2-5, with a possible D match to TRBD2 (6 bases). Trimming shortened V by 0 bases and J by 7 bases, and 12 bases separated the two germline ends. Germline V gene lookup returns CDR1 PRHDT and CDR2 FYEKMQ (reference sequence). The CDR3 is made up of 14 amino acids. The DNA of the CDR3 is TGTGCCAGCAGCTTAGGCATCGGGGGAGGGACCCAGTACTTC. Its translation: CASSLGIGGGTQYF.

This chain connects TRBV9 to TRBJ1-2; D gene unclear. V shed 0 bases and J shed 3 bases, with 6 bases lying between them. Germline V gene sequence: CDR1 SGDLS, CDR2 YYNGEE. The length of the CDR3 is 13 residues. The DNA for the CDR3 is TGTGCCAGCAGCGTAGACAACGACTATGGCTACACCTTC. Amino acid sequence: CASSVDNDYGYTF.

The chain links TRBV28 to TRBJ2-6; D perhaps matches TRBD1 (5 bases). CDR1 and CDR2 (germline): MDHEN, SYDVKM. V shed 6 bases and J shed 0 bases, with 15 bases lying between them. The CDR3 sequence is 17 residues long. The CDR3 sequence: CASSPPTANSGANVLTF. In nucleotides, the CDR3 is TGTGCCAGCAGCCCCCCGACAGCAAACTCTGGGGCCAACGTCCTGACTTTC. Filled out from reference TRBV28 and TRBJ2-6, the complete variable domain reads DVKVTQSSRYLVKRTGEKVFLECVQDMDHENMFWYRQDPGLGLRLIYFSYDVKMKEKGDIPEGYSVSREKKERFSLILESASTNQTSMYLCASSPPTANSGANVLTFGAGSRLTVL.

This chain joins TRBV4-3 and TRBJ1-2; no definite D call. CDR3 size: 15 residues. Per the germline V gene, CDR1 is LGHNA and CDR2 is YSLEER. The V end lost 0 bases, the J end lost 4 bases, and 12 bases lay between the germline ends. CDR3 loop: CASSQDLPAAYGYTF. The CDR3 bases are TGCGCCAGCAGCCAAGATTTGCCAGCGGCCTATGGCTACACCTTC.

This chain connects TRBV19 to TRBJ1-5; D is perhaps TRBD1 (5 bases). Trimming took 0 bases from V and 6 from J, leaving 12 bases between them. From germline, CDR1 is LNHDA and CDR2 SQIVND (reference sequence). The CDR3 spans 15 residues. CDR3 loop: CASSIDPGVSQPQHF. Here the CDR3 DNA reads TGTGCCAGTAGTATAGATCCGGGGGTCAGTCAGCCCCAGCATTTT.

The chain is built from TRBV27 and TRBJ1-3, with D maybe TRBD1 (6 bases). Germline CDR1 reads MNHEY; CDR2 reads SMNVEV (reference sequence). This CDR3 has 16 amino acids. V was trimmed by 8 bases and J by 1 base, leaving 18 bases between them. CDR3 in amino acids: CASGDHREGSGNTIYF. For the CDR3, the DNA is TGTGCCAGCGGAGACCACAGGGAGGGTTCTGGAAACACCATATATTTT.

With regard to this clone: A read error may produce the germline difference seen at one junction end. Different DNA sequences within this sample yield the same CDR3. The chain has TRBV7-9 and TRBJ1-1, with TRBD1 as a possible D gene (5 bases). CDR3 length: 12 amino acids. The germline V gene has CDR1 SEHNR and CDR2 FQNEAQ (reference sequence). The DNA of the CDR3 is TGTGCTAGCAGCCAGGGGAACACTGAAGCTTTCTTT. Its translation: CASSQGNTEAFF. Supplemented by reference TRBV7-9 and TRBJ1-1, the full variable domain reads DTGVSQNPRHKITKRGQNVTFRCDPISEHNRLYWYRQTLGQGPEFLTYFQNEAQLEKSRLLSDRFSAERPKGSFSTLEIQRTEQGDSAMYLCASSQGNTEAFFGQGTRLTVV.

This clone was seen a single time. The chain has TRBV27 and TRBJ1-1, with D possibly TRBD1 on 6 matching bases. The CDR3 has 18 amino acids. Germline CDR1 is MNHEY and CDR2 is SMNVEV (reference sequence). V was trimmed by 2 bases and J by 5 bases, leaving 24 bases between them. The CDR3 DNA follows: TGTGCCAGCAGTTTAGTACCCGCACGCAGGGGCCAGAGGACTGAAGCTTTCTTT. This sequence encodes CASSLVPARRGQRTEAFF.

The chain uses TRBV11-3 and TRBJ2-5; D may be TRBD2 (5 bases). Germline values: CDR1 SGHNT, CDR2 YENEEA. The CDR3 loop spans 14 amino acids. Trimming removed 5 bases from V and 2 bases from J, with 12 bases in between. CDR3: CASSPDSSQETQYF. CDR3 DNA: TGTGCCAGCAGCCCGGACTCAAGTCAAGAGACCCAGTACTTC.

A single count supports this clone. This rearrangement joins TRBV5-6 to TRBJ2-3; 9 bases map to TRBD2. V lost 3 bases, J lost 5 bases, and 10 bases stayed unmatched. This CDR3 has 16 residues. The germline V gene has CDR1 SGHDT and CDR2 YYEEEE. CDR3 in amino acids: CASSSPAGGPVDTQYF. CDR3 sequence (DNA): TGTGCCAGCAGCTCCCCGGCGGGAGGGCCGGTAGATACGCAGTATTTT.

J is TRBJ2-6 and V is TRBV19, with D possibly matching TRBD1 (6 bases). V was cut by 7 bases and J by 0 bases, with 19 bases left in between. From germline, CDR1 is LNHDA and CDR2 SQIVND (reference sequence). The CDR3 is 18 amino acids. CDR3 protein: CASINLRGGNSGANVLTF. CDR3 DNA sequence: TGTGCCAGTATTAATCTCAGGGGTGGGAACTCTGGGGCCAACGTCCTGACTTTC.

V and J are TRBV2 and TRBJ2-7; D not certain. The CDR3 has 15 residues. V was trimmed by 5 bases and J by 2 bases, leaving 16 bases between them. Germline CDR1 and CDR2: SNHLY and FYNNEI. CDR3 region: CASSKTVPQAYEQYF. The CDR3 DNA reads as TGTGCCAGCAGTAAAACGGTCCCTCAGGCCTACGAGCAGTACTTC.

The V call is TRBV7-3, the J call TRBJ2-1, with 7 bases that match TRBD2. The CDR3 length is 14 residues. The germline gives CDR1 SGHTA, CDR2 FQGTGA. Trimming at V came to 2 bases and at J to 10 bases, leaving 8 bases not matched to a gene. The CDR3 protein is CASSLGASGGEQFF. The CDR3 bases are TGTGCCAGCAGCTTAGGGGCTAGCGGAGGGGAGCAGTTCTTC.

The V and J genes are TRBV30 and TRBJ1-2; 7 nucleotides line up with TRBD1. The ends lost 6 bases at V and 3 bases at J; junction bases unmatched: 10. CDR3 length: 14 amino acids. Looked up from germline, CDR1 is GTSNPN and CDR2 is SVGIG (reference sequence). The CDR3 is CACFENRGHYGYTF. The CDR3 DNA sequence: TGTGCCTGTTTCGAAAACAGGGGTCACTATGGCTACACCTTC.

DNA of the CDR3: TGTGCCAGCAGCGTCACCACCCCCGGCGGGGGGGCCTCTGGAAACACCATATATTTT. It specifies CASSVTTPGGGASGNTIYF. The V and J genes are TRBV9 and TRBJ1-3, with a tentative D call TRBD1 (6 bases). CDR1 and CDR2 (germline): SGDLS, YYNGEE. The CDR3 runs to 19 residues. Trimming removed 2 bases at V and 0 bases at J, with 21 bases between.

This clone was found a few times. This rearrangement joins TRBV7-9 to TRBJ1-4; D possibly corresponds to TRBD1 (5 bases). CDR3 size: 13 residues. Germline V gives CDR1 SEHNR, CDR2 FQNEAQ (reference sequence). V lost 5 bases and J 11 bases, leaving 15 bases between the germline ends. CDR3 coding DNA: TGTGCCAGCAGCGACCAGGGAATTCGGAAACTGTTTTTT. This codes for CASSDQGIRKLFF. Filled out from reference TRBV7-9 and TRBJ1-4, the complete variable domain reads DTGVSQNPRHKITKRGQNVTFRCDPISEHNRLYWYRQTLGQGPEFLTYFQNEAQLEKSRLLSDRFSAERPKGSFSTLEIQRTEQGDSAMYLCASSDQGIRKLFFGSGTQLSVL.

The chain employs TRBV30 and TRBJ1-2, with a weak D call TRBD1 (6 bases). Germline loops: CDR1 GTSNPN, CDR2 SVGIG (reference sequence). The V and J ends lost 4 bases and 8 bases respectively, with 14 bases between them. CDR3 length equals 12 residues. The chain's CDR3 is CAWNRQAEGYTF. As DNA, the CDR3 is TGTGCCTGGAATCGACAGGCGGAAGGCTACACCTTC.

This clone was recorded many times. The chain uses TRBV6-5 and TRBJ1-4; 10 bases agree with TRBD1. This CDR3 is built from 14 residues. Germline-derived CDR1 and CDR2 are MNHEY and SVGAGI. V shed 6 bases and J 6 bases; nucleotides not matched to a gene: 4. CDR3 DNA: TGTGCCAGCAGATCGACAGGGGGCGATGAAAAACTGTTTTTT. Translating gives CASRSTGGDEKLFF.

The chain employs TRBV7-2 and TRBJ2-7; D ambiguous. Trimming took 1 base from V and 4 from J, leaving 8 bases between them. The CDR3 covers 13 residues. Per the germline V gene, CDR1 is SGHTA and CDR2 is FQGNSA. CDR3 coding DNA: TGTGCCAGCAGCTTAGTGGTAGATTACGAGCAGTACTTC. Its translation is CASSLVVDYEQYF.

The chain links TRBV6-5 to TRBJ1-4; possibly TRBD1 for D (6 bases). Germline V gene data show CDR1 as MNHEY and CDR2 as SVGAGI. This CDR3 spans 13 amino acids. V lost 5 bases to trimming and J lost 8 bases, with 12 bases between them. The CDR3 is CASSGQYGEKLFF. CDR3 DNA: TGTGCCAGCAGTGGACAGTATGGAGAAAAACTGTTTTTT.

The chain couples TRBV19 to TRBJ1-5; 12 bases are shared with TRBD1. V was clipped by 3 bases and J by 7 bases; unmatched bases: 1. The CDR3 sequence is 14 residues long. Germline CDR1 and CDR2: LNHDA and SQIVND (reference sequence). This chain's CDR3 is CASSMGQGAQPQHF. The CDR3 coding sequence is TGTGCCAGTAGTATGGGACAGGGGGCACAGCCCCAGCATTTT.

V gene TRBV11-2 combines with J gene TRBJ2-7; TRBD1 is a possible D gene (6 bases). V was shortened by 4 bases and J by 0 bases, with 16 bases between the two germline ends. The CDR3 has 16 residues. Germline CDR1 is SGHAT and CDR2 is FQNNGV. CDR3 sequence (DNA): TGTGCCAGCAGCTCTCAGACAGGACAAACCTCCTACGAGCAGTACTTC. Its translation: CASSSQTGQTSYEQYF.

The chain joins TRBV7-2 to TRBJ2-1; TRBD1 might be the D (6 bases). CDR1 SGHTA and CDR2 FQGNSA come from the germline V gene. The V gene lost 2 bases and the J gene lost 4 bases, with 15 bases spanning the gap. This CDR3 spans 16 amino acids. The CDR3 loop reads CASSLQAQGTYNEQFF. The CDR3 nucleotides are TGTGCCAGCAGCTTACAGGCTCAGGGGACGTACAATGAGCAGTTCTTC.